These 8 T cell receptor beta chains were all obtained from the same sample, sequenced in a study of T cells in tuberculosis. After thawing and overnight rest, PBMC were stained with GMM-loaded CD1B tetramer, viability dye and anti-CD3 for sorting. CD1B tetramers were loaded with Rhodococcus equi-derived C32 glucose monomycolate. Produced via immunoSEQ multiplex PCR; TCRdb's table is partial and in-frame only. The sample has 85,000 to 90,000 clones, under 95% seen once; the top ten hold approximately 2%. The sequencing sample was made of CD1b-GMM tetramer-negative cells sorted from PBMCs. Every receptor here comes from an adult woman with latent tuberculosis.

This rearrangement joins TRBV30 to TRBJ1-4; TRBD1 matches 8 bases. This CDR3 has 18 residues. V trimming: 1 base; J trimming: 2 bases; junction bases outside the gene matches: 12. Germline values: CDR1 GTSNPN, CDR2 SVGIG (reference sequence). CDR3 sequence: CAWSANGQGAMTNEKLFF. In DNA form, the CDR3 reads TGTGCCTGGAGTGCCAATGGACAGGGTGCGATGACTAATGAAAAACTGTTTTTT. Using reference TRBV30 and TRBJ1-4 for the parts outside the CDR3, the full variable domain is SQTIHQWPATLVQPVGSPLSLECTVEGTSNPNLYWYRQAAGRGLQLLFYSVGIGQISSEVPQNLSASRPQDRQFILSSKKLLLSDSGFYLCAWSANGQGAMTNEKLFFGSGTQLSVL.

DNA for the CDR3: TGTGCCAGCAAAGACCTGACAGGGGGGTGGTATGGCTACACCTTC. It specifies CASKDLTGGWYGYTF. This rearrangement joins TRBV2 to TRBJ1-2, with 9 nucleotides matching TRBD1. The CDR3 covers 15 residues. Trimming removed 7 bases from V and 5 bases from J; junction bases left unmatched: 11. Germline V gene lookup returns CDR1 SNHLY and CDR2 FYNNEI.

CDR3 bases: TGTGCCAGTTCGCCGCAGGCAACTAATGAAAAACTGTTTTTT. As protein: CASSPQATNEKLFF. J is TRBJ1-4 and V is TRBV18; no firm D call. The germline gives CDR1 KGHSH, CDR2 LQKENI. The CDR3 spans 14 residues. Trimming took 9 bases from V and 0 from J, leaving 11 bases between them.

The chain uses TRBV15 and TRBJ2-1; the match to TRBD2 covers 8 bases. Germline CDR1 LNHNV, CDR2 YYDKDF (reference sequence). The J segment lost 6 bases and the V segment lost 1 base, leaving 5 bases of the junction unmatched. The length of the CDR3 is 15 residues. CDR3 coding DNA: TGTGCCACCAGCAGAGTTCTCCGGGGGGGCAATGAGCAGTTCTTC. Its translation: CATSRVLRGGNEQFF.

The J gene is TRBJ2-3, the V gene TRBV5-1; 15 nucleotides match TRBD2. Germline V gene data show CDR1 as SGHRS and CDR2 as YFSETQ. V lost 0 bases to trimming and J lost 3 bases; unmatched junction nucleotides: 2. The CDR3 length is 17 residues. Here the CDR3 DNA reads TGCGCCAGCAGCTTGGGGACTAGCGGGGGGGCAACAGATACGCAGTATTTT. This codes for CASSLGTSGGATDTQYF.

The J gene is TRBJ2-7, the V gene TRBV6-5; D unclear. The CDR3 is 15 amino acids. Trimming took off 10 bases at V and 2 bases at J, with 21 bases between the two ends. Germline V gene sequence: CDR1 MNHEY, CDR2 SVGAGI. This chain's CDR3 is CAIYALSGLAYEQYV. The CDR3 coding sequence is TGTGCCATCTACGCTTTATCGGGTTTGGCCTACGAGCAGTACGTC.

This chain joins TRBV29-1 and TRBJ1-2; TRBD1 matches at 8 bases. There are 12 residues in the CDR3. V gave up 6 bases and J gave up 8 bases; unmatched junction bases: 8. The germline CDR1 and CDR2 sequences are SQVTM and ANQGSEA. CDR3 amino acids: CSVWTGLSGYTF. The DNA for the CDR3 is TGCAGCGTCTGGACAGGGTTGTCGGGCTACACCTTC.

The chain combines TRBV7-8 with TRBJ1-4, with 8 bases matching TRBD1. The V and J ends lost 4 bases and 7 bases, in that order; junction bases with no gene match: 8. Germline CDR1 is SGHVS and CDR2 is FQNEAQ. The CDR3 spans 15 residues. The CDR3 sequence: CASSSQGAGGEKLFF. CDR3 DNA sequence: TGTGCCAGCAGCTCCCAGGGGGCCGGGGGTGAAAAACTGTTTTTT.